This T cell receptor beta chain comes out of a study of cytomegalovirus exposure and HLA in healthy donors. Whole-study findings and limits: Later analysis suggested most CMV-associated TCR beta chains were HLA-restricted.

V shed 2 bases and J 5 bases; nucleotides not matched to a gene: 7. This CDR3 region has 15 residues. Germline V gives CDR1 SGHTA, CDR2 FQGNSA. This clone was seen once. Its target is unknown. The study ran its PCR with 60 Vbeta and 13 Jbeta primers. Clones were sequenced by immunoSEQ multiplex PCR, and TCRdb holds only the in-frame ones, with some missing. The sample has about 150,000 clones, 80% seen once. This sequence originates from a man between 25 and 39 years old in good health and CMV-seronegative. This sequence joins TRBV7-2 and TRBJ1-1, with 8 bases aligning to TRBD1. The sample consisted of PBMCs. The CDR3 nucleotides read TGTGCCAGCAGCTTATTTTCAGGGGGCCAAACTGAAGCTTTCTTT. This encodes CASSLFSGGQTEAFF.